Listed below are T cell receptor beta chains from one sample, sequenced in a study of control samples from healthy donors and cancer patients. The method was immunoSEQ multiplex PCR; TCRdb's version includes in-frame clones alone and lacks a portion of them. The table lists thousands of clones, roughly 90% of them singletons. Material: PBMCs. The receptor set was obtained from a man aged 55 to 70 with colorectal cancer. CDR3s include the opening cysteine and the closing phenylalanine or tryptophan. The D gene is left open where the match is weak. Rows give clone size only sometimes, using once, few, many, or a class for an expanded clone.

clone_size j_call v_call d_call cdr3_aa cdr3_nt
NA TRBJ2-2 TRBV11-1 NA CASKGGRFGAGELFF TGTGCCAGCAAGGGAGGCAGGTTTGGTGCCGGGGAGCTGTTTTTT
once TRBJ1-2 TRBV19 NA CASSMYGKGYGYTF TGTGCCAGTAGTATGTATGGGAAGGGCTATGGCTACACCTTC
NA TRBJ2-5 TRBV6-1 TRBD2 CASSEGTLAGARETQYF TGTGCCAGCAGTGAGGGGACACTAGCGGGGGCGCGGGAGACCCAGTACTTC
NA TRBJ1-5 TRBV30 NA CAWSVAGNQPQHF TGTGCCTGGAGTGTGGCGGGGAATCAGCCCCAGCATTTT
NA TRBJ2-6 TRBV6-5 NA CASNRSPGANVLTF TGTGCCAGCAATCGCAGTCCTGGGGCCAACGTCCTGACTTTC
few TRBJ2-1 TRBV7-2 NA CASSLMNGNNEQFF TGTGCCAGCAGCTTAATGAACGGCAACAATGAGCAGTTCTTC
NA TRBJ2-5 TRBV5-8 TRBD2 CASNQAAAGETQYF TGTGCCAGCAACCAAGCTGCAGCGGGGGAGACCCAGTACTTC
NA TRBJ1-4 TRBV3-1/TRBV3-2 NA CASSRTPGLFNEKLFF TGTGCCAGCAGCCGAACGCCGGGACTTTTTAATGAAAAACTGTTTTTT
NA TRBJ2-2 TRBV4-3 TRBD1 CASSHHATGALDTGELFF TGCGCCAGCAGCCACCACGCGACAGGGGCTCTCGACACCGGGGAGCTGTTTTTT
NA TRBJ2-7 TRBV5-1 NA CASSERTDTYEQYF TGCGCCAGCAGCGAGCGGACGGATACCTACGAGCAGTACTTC
NA TRBJ1-4 TRBV7-2 NA CASSPQGAEKLFF TGTGCCAGCAGCCCACAAGGTGCGGAAAAACTGTTTTTT
NA TRBJ2-7 TRBV28 NA CASTAGTSPKYEQYF TGTGCCAGCACGGCGGGGACATCCCCGAAATACGAGCAGTACTTC
NA TRBJ1-6 TRBV2 NA CASARGLGDSPLHF TGTGCCAGCGCTCGGGGGTTGGGTGATTCACCCCTCCACTTT
NA TRBJ1-2 TRBV24-1 TRBD1 CATSGLDRIYGYTF TGTGCCACCAGTGGACTGGACAGGATCTATGGCTACACCTTC
NA TRBJ1-2 TRBV4-3 NA CASSQTGAGGYTF TGCGCCAGCAGCCAGACAGGAGCGGGTGGCTACACCTTC
NA TRBJ1-1 TRBV5-1 TRBD1 CASSLEGRGLGMNTEAFF TGCGCCAGCAGCTTGGAAGGCAGGGGGCTGGGAATGAACACTGAAGCTTTCTTT
NA TRBJ2-7 TRBV7-9 TRBD2 CASSYLAGEISYEQYF TGTGCCAGCAGCTACCTAGCGGGGGAGATTTCCTACGAGCAGTATTTC
few TRBJ1-3 TRBV6-6 NA CASTSHSGNTIYF TGTGCCAGCACCTCACATTCTGGAAACACCATATATTTT
once TRBJ1-3 TRBV27 TRBD1 CASSSLPGGWGGNTIYF TGTGCCAGCAGTTCCCTTCCAGGGGGCTGGGGAGGAAACACCATATATTTT
NA TRBJ1-5 TRBV6-2/TRBV6-3 NA CASSHEGRSNQPQHF TGTGCCAGCAGTCACGAGGGTCGTAGCAATCAGCCCCAGCATTTT
NA TRBJ1-1 TRBV5-1 NA CASSLTKASQGITEAFF TGCGCCAGCAGCTTGACCAAGGCCTCGCAAGGGATCACTGAAGCTTTCTTT
once TRBJ2-1 TRBV5-1 TRBD1 CASGVGDRGWNEQFF TGCGCCAGCGGTGTGGGGGACAGGGGATGGAATGAGCAGTTCTTC
NA TRBJ1-2 TRBV9 NA CASSHPEGYTF TGTGCCAGCAGCCATCCGGAGGGCTACACCTTC
NA TRBJ1-1 TRBV5-6 NA CASSLVGLMNTEAFF TGTGCCAGCAGCTTGGTTGGCCTTATGAACACTGAAGCTTTCTTT
few TRBJ2-2 TRBV19 NA CASRGQNTNTGELFF TGTGCCAGTCGAGGGCAGAACACGAACACCGGGGAGCTGTTTTTT
NA TRBJ1-5 TRBV19 TRBD1 CASCRDRYSNQPQHF TGTGCCAGTTGCCGGGACAGATATAGCAATCAGCCCCAGCATTTT
NA TRBJ2-7 TRBV6-2/TRBV6-3 NA CASSYLDAYPHEQYF TGTGCCAGCAGTTACCTCGACGCCTATCCTCACGAGCAGTACTTC